Below are 19 T cell receptor beta chains sequenced from a single sample in a study of blood T cell repertoires in COVID-19. The repertoire was sequenced with immunoSEQ multiplex PCR; TCRdb's copy has only in-frame clones and lacks some. The profile covers fewer than 200,000 clones, with 89% appearing a single time and 1.5% to 2% taken by the ten largest. Sequenced: peripheral blood. These TCRs come from a man younger than 30 who had recovered from COVID-19.

A word on this clone: The junction departs from germline at one end; a sequencing error may be responsible. V and J are TRBV5-1 and TRBJ2-3; TRBD2 agrees at 9 bases. This CDR3 is built from 14 residues. The germline V gene has CDR1 SGHRS and CDR2 YFSETQ. CDR3 in DNA: TGCGCCAGCAGCTTGGAGGCTAGCGGGGCCCGATCGGATTTT. This encodes CASSLEASGARSDF.

J is TRBJ1-2 and V is TRBV19; D is possibly TRBD1 (6 bases). The CDR3 is made up of 15 amino acids. CDR1 LNHDA and CDR2 SQIVND come from the germline V gene (reference sequence). V was cut by 5 bases and J by 4 bases, with 17 bases left in between. CDR3 bases: TGTGCCAGTAGTTTACCAGGGGTACCCTTCTATGGCTACACCTTC. It encodes CASSLPGVPFYGYTF.

The CDR3 region has the DNA TGTGCCAGTAGCCAAGGTGGGGCGGGGGTAACTGAAGCTTTCTTT. Residues: CASSQGGAGVTEAFF. The chain couples TRBV19 to TRBJ1-1, with D perhaps TRBD1 (5 bases). V was clipped by 6 bases and J by 5 bases, with 19 bases between them. CDR3 length: 15 amino acids. Per the germline V gene, CDR1 is LNHDA and CDR2 is SQIVND (reference sequence).

Of note for this clone: Distinct nucleotide sequences in the sample also encode this CDR3. This chain links TRBV7-2 with TRBJ2-7; D not resolved. This CDR3 comprises 14 residues. Germline values: CDR1 SGHTA, CDR2 FQGNSA. V shed 1 base and J shed 0 bases, with 7 bases lying between them. The CDR3 sequence is CASSLGGNSYEQYF. CDR3 nucleotides: TGTGCCAGCAGCTTAGGCGGCAACTCCTACGAGCAGTACTTC.

The chain joins TRBV19 to TRBJ1-5; TRBD1 matches at 8 bases. V shed 4 bases and J 3 bases; nucleotides not matched to a gene: 5. Germline values: CDR1 LNHDA, CDR2 SQIVND (reference sequence). The CDR3 extends over 15 amino acids. In nucleotides, the CDR3 is TGTGCCAGTAGTACACAGGGGGAGCACAATCAGCCCCAGCATTTT. Translating it yields CASSTQGEHNQPQHF.

J is TRBJ1-3 and V is TRBV4-1, with D maybe TRBD1 (5 bases). CDR1 is MGHRA and CDR2 is YSYEKL in the germline V gene. The CDR3 is 18 amino acids. V lost 4 bases to trimming and J lost 2 bases, with 21 bases between them. The CDR3 loop reads CASSPSRLREGPGNTIYF. The CDR3 region has the DNA TGCGCCAGCAGCCCGTCCCGCCTCAGGGAGGGTCCTGGAAACACCATATATTTT.

The chain uses TRBV7-9 and TRBJ2-1; 9 positions match TRBD1. V lost 5 bases to trimming and J lost 7 bases; unmatched junction nucleotides: 9. CDR3 length: 15 residues. CDR1 is SEHNR and CDR2 is FQNEAQ in the germline V gene (reference sequence). CDR3 sequence reads: CASSPPGTGTNEQFF. CDR3 nucleotides: TGTGCCAGCAGCCCGCCGGGGACAGGGACTAATGAGCAGTTCTTC. The whole variable domain, filled in from reference TRBV7-9 and TRBJ2-1, reads DTGVSQNPRHKITKRGQNVTFRCDPISEHNRLYWYRQTLGQGPEFLTYFQNEAQLEKSRLLSDRFSAERPKGSFSTLEIQRTEQGDSAMYLCASSPPGTGTNEQFFGPGTRLTVL.

This clone showed up just once. The gene calls are TRBV7-2 and TRBJ2-7, with D perhaps matching TRBD1 (7 bases). With 5 bases removed from V and 4 bases from J, the gap between germline ends came to 18 bases. This CDR3 is built from 15 residues. Looked up from germline, CDR1 is SGHTA and CDR2 is FQGNSA. In DNA form, the CDR3 reads TGTGCCAGCAGCGGGAGGACAGGTGGGGGTTACGAGCAGTACTTC. Protein: CASSGRTGGGYEQYF.

The genes are TRBV28 and TRBJ2-7; D not certain. The ends were cut back, 4 bases at V and 2 bases at J, with 12 bases in the middle. CDR3 size: 14 residues. From germline, CDR1 is MDHEN and CDR2 SYDVKM. The CDR3 sequence is CASSSDDTTYEQYF. DNA for the CDR3: TGTGCCAGCAGTTCGGATGACACGACCTACGAGCAGTACTTC.

This rearrangement joins TRBV30 to TRBJ2-7, with 10 nucleotides matching TRBD2. The CDR3 has 14 amino acids. The germline gives CDR1 GTSNPN, CDR2 SVGIG (reference sequence). The V gene end was trimmed by 5 bases and the J gene end by 2 bases; junction bases not matched to a gene: 6. The CDR3 bases are TGTGCCTGGTCAGTCGGACTAGCGGCCTACGAGCAGTACTTC. It codes for CAWSVGLAAYEQYF.

The chain has TRBV4-3 and TRBJ2-7, with 8 positions matching TRBD2. There are 15 residues in the CDR3. J was trimmed by 1 base and V by 5 bases; bases with no gene match: 7. CDR1 and CDR2 from the germline V gene are LGHNA and YSLEER. This CDR3 reads CASSVGLASSYEQYF. DNA for the CDR3: TGCGCCAGCAGCGTTGGACTAGCTAGTTCCTACGAGCAGTACTTC.

This clone was detected only once. This sequence joins TRBV5-1 and TRBJ1-2; D is undetermined. In germline, CDR1 is SGHRS, CDR2 YFSETQ. The length of the CDR3 is 13 residues. The germline V and J ends were trimmed by 6 bases and 5 bases, with 14 bases remaining between them. In nucleotides, the CDR3 is TGCGCCAGCACCCGGGAGGCAAATTATGGCTACACCTTC. Translated, it gives CASTREANYGYTF. Full variable domain (rest looked up from reference TRBV5-1 and TRBJ1-2): KAGVTQTPRYLIKTRGQQVTLSCSPISGHRSVSWYQQTPGQGLQFLFEYFSETQRNKGNFPGRFSGRQFSNSRSEMNVSTLELGDSALYLCASTREANYGYTFGSGTRLTVV.

The gene calls are TRBV5-1 and TRBJ2-7; tentative D call: TRBD2 (5 bases). Trimming stripped 6 bases from V and 0 bases from J, with 13 bases between. This CDR3 region has 14 residues. Looked up from germline, CDR1 is SGHRS and CDR2 is YFSETQ. DNA for the CDR3: TGCGCCAGCAAAGTCACAGACTACTCCTACGAGCAGTACTTC. Translated: CASKVTDYSYEQYF.

The rearrangement uses TRBV30 and TRBJ2-1; D is possibly TRBD2 (6 bases). V lost 4 bases, J lost 1 base, and 14 bases lay in between. Germline-derived CDR1 and CDR2 are GTSNPN and SVGIG (reference sequence). The CDR3 consists of 15 residues. CDR3 in amino acids: CAWKGGAGSYNEQFF. CDR3 DNA: TGTGCCTGGAAGGGAGGAGCGGGTTCCTACAATGAGCAGTTCTTC.

This sequence joins TRBV7-2 and TRBJ1-5, with TRBD1 matching over 7 bases. Trimming at V came to 7 bases and at J to 1 base, leaving 7 bases not matched to a gene. Germline values: CDR1 SGHTA, CDR2 FQGNSA. The CDR3 length is 15 residues. CDR3 amino acids: CASTSGGLSNQPQHF. For the CDR3, the DNA is TGTGCCAGCACTTCAGGGGGGTTGAGCAATCAGCCCCAGCATTTT.

The chain links TRBV4-3 to TRBJ1-4; possibly TRBD1 for D (6 bases). CDR3 length equals 17 residues. Germline assignment: CDR1 LGHNA and CDR2 YSLEER. V was cut by 5 bases and J by 0 bases, with 16 bases left in between. The CDR3 sequence is CASSLIRGGTTNEKLFF. CDR3 in DNA: TGCGCCAGCAGCTTAATTAGGGGGGGGACAACTAATGAAAAACTGTTTTTT.

This chain connects TRBV5-1 to TRBJ2-3, with 7 nucleotides matching TRBD1. The V gene's germline CDR1 is SGHRS and CDR2 YFSETQ. The CDR3 sequence is 14 residues long. V dropped 5 bases and J dropped 2; count of bases not matched to a gene: 5. CDR3 in DNA: TGCGCCAGCAGACTACAGGGGATCACAGATACGCAGTATTTT. This translates into CASRLQGITDTQYF.

This chain uses TRBV9 with TRBJ2-3; D unresolved. CDR1 is SGDLS, CDR2 YYNGEE, per germline. The CDR3 is made up of 14 amino acids. V shed 6 bases and J shed 1 base, with 12 bases lying between them. In nucleotides, the CDR3 is TGTGCCAGCAAGGCGAGGTTGGGCACAGATACGCAGTATTTT. Residues: CASKARLGTDTQYF.

The rearrangement links TRBV19 to TRBJ2-3; possibly TRBD2 for D (6 bases). This CDR3 region has 16 residues. Germline V gene sequence: CDR1 LNHDA, CDR2 SQIVND (reference sequence). V was trimmed by 3 bases and J by 4 bases, leaving 17 bases between them. Here the CDR3 reads CASSIGSGPGPDTQYF. CDR3 bases: TGTGCCAGTAGTATTGGAAGCGGGCCCGGCCCAGATACGCAGTATTTT.